These T cell receptor beta chains were read from a single sample in a study of cytomegalovirus exposure and HLA in healthy donors. The data were produced by immunoSEQ multiplex PCR, yet TCRdb's version contains in-frame clones alone and is incomplete. Of 210,000 or so clones in the sample, about 80% were seen once. The sequenced sample was PBMCs. These receptors all come from a young man in good health and CMV-seronegative. Both conserved end residues are part of each CDR3. D genes are given only for firm matches. Some rows have no size entry. The others give once, few or many, or a class for an expanded clone.

v_gene: TRBV6-1
d_gene: NA
j_gene: TRBJ1-2
abundance: NA
CDR3nt: TGTGCCAGCAGTGAAAATCCAGGGGACTATGGCTACACCTTC
CDR3aa: CASSENPGDYGYTF

v_gene: TRBV27
d_gene: TRBD1
j_gene: TRBJ2-7
abundance: NA
CDR3nt: TGTGCCAGCAGCTTCGGGACAGGGGTACCCTACGAGCAGTACTTC
CDR3aa: CASSFGTGVPYEQYF

v_gene: TRBV2
d_gene: NA
j_gene: TRBJ2-1
abundance: NA
CDR3nt: TGTGCCAGCAGTTGGCTAGCCAATGAGCAGTTCTTC
CDR3aa: CASSWLANEQFF

v_gene: TRBV4-1
d_gene: TRBD2
j_gene: TRBJ2-1
abundance: few
CDR3nt: TGCGCCAGCAGCCTCCCGGGACTAGCGGGAGGGCGTATTAATTACAATGAGCAGTTCTTC
CDR3aa: CASSLPGLAGGRINYNEQFF

v_gene: TRBV10-3
d_gene: TRBD1
j_gene: TRBJ2-7
abundance: NA
CDR3nt: TGTGCCATCAGTGAGCCTGGACAGGGGAGGGACGAGCAGTACTTC
CDR3aa: CAISEPGQGRDEQYF

v_gene: TRBV11-3
d_gene: NA
j_gene: TRBJ2-3
abundance: NA
CDR3nt: TGTGCCAGCAGCTTGTACAGGGAGTCAGATACGCAGTATTTT
CDR3aa: CASSLYRESDTQYF

v_gene: TRBV28
d_gene: NA
j_gene: TRBJ1-2
abundance: NA
CDR3nt: TGTGCCAGCAGGATCGACTTTAACTATGGCTACACCTTC
CDR3aa: CASRIDFNYGYTF

v_gene: TRBV27
d_gene: TRBD2
j_gene: TRBJ2-5
abundance: NA
CDR3nt: TGTGCCACCAGTGACTTTAGCGGGAGTTTGGAGACCCAGTACTTC
CDR3aa: CATSDFSGSLETQYF

v_gene: TRBV2
d_gene: NA
j_gene: TRBJ1-4
abundance: NA
CDR3nt: TGTGCCAGCAGTAAGGACAGCGCAACTAATGAAAAACTGTTTTTT
CDR3aa: CASSKDSATNEKLFF

v_gene: TRBV6-1
d_gene: NA
j_gene: TRBJ1-2
abundance: NA
CDR3nt: TGTGCCACCAATACGGACTATGGCTACACCTTC
CDR3aa: CATNTDYGYTF

v_gene: TRBV30
d_gene: NA
j_gene: TRBJ2-7
abundance: NA
CDR3nt: TGTGCCTTTCGGAGTATTTACTACGAGCAGTACTTC
CDR3aa: CAFRSIYYEQYF

v_gene: TRBV5-1
d_gene: TRBD2
j_gene: TRBJ2-1
abundance: once
CDR3nt: TGCGCCAGCAGCTTGGTTGCGGGAGGGCCAGGGGAGCAGTTCTTC
CDR3aa: CASSLVAGGPGEQFF

v_gene: TRBV4-1
d_gene: TRBD2
j_gene: TRBJ2-2
abundance: NA
CDR3nt: TGCGCCAGCAGCCAACCCCTAGCGGGAGCCGGGGAGCTGTTTTTT
CDR3aa: CASSQPLAGAGELFF

v_gene: TRBV28
d_gene: NA
j_gene: TRBJ1-4
abundance: NA
CDR3nt: TGTGCCAGCAGCATCACAGGGCCTAATGAAAAACTGTTTTTT
CDR3aa: CASSITGPNEKLFF

v_gene: TRBV19
d_gene: TRBD2
j_gene: TRBJ2-7
abundance: NA
CDR3nt: TGTGCCAGTAGTCTCAATCTAGCGGGAGGCCAACGGGGGCAGTACTTC
CDR3aa: CASSLNLAGGQRGQYF

v_gene: TRBV7-3
d_gene: NA
j_gene: TRBJ2-6
abundance: NA
CDR3nt: TGTGCCAGCAGCTTAGAGGGAGGCGTTGTGTCTGGGGCCAACGTCCTGACTTTC
CDR3aa: CASSLEGGVVSGANVLTF

v_gene: TRBV29-1
d_gene: NA
j_gene: TRBJ1-2
abundance: NA
CDR3nt: TGCAGCGTTGAAGGGCAGACAACTAACTATGGCTACACCTTC
CDR3aa: CSVEGQTTNYGYTF

v_gene: TRBV7-9
d_gene: TRBD2
j_gene: TRBJ2-5
abundance: NA
CDR3nt: TGTGCCAGCAGCTTAGGGCGTCTAGCGGGAGGCCGTATAGAGACCCAGTACTTC
CDR3aa: CASSLGRLAGGRIETQYF

v_gene: TRBV10-3
d_gene: TRBD1
j_gene: TRBJ1-2
abundance: NA
CDR3nt: TGTGCCATCTCCTCTAGGACAGGGCAAAACTCCTATGGCTACACCTTC
CDR3aa: CAISSRTGQNSYGYTF

v_gene: TRBV30
d_gene: NA
j_gene: TRBJ1-1
abundance: NA
CDR3nt: TGTGCCTGGAGTCATCATACTGAAGCTTTCTTT
CDR3aa: CAWSHHTEAFF

v_gene: TRBV25-1
d_gene: TRBD2
j_gene: TRBJ2-1
abundance: once
CDR3nt: TGTGCCAGCAGTGACCCTGGGAGGGGCGGGGAGCAGTTCTTC
CDR3aa: CASSDPGRGGEQFF

v_gene: TRBV7-8
d_gene: TRBD2
j_gene: TRBJ2-1
abundance: NA
CDR3nt: TGTGCCAGCGGACCATCGAGCGGGAGGGTCCATGAGCAGTTCTTC
CDR3aa: CASGPSSGRVHEQFF

v_gene: TRBV28
d_gene: NA
j_gene: TRBJ2-7
abundance: NA
CDR3nt: TGTGCCACCGATCCCGGGACTTCTAACTCCTACGAGCAGTACTTC
CDR3aa: CATDPGTSNSYEQYF

v_gene: TRBV7-8
d_gene: TRBD2
j_gene: TRBJ2-7
abundance: NA
CDR3nt: TGTGCCAGCAGCTTTTCGGGGACTAACTACGAGCAGTACTTC
CDR3aa: CASSFSGTNYEQYF

v_gene: TRBV28
d_gene: NA
j_gene: TRBJ2-7
abundance: NA
CDR3nt: TGTGCCAGCAGTTCAACAGGGGGGGACCCCTACGAGCAGTACTTC
CDR3aa: CASSSTGGDPYEQYF

v_gene: TRBV7-9
d_gene: NA
j_gene: TRBJ2-5
abundance: NA
CDR3nt: TGTGCCAGCAGCACCGGGACTGCCCAAGAGACCCAGTACTTC
CDR3aa: CASSTGTAQETQYF

v_gene: TRBV27
d_gene: TRBD2
j_gene: TRBJ2-1
abundance: NA
CDR3nt: TGTGCCAGCAGTTTGCGCGGGAGGGCCGGAAATGAGCAGTTCTTC
CDR3aa: CASSLRGRAGNEQFF

v_gene: TRBV18
d_gene: TRBD1
j_gene: TRBJ1-5
abundance: NA
CDR3nt: TGTGCCAGCTCTCCCGGGACAGGGGACAATCAGCCCCAGCATTTT
CDR3aa: CASSPGTGDNQPQHF

v_gene: TRBV5-6
d_gene: NA
j_gene: TRBJ2-7
abundance: few
CDR3nt: TGTGCCAGCAGCTTGAGTAGCTACGAGCAGTACTTC
CDR3aa: CASSLSSYEQYF

v_gene: TRBV14
d_gene: TRBD2
j_gene: TRBJ2-1
abundance: few
CDR3nt: TGTGCCAGCAGCCAAGGATACCGGGAGGCCCCCTACAATGAGCAGTTCTTC
CDR3aa: CASSQGYREAPYNEQFF

v_gene: TRBV9
d_gene: TRBD2
j_gene: TRBJ2-3
abundance: NA
CDR3nt: TGTGCCAGCAGCCAAGGGGGAGGGCTAGCGGGAAATACGCAGTATTTT
CDR3aa: CASSQGGGLAGNTQYF

v_gene: TRBV10-2
d_gene: TRBD2
j_gene: TRBJ2-7
abundance: NA
CDR3nt: TGCGCCAGCCTGGGACTAGCGGGAGGACCGTACTACGAGCAGTACTTC
CDR3aa: CASLGLAGGPYYEQYF

v_gene: TRBV7-9
d_gene: NA
j_gene: TRBJ2-3
abundance: NA
CDR3nt: TGTGCCAGCAGCTTAGCTTCGACAGAAACAGATACGCAGTATTTT
CDR3aa: CASSLASTETDTQYF

v_gene: TRBV5-1
d_gene: NA
j_gene: TRBJ2-7
abundance: NA
CDR3nt: TGCGCCAGCAGCTTTGGAGGTAGCTACGAGCAGTACTTC
CDR3aa: CASSFGGSYEQYF

v_gene: TRBV28
d_gene: NA
j_gene: TRBJ2-1
abundance: NA
CDR3nt: TGTGCCAGCAGTTCCACTAGCAGCTCCTACAATGAGCAGTTCTTC
CDR3aa: CASSSTSSSYNEQFF

v_gene: TRBV5-5
d_gene: TRBD2
j_gene: TRBJ2-3
abundance: few
CDR3nt: TGTGCCAGCAGCTTGTTACTAGCGGGAGCGGATACGCAGTATTTT
CDR3aa: CASSLLLAGADTQYF

v_gene: TRBV10-3
d_gene: TRBD1
j_gene: TRBJ2-7
abundance: NA
CDR3nt: TGTGCCATCAGTGAGTCGACAAGGACAGGGAACTACGAGCAGTACTTC
CDR3aa: CAISESTRTGNYEQYF

v_gene: TRBV5-6
d_gene: NA
j_gene: TRBJ2-7
abundance: few
CDR3nt: TGTGCCAGCAGCTGGGGCCGGTCCTACGAGCAGTACTTC
CDR3aa: CASSWGRSYEQYF

v_gene: TRBV19
d_gene: TRBD1
j_gene: TRBJ2-6
abundance: few
CDR3nt: TGTGCCAGTAGGAGAACCGGGACAGGGATACGCTCTGGGGCCAACGTCCTGACTTTC
CDR3aa: CASRRTGTGIRSGANVLTF

v_gene: TRBV11-3
d_gene: TRBD2
j_gene: TRBJ2-1
abundance: NA
CDR3nt: TGTGCCAGCAGCTCAGGACTAGCGGGAAGGGGGGATGAGCAGTTCTTC
CDR3aa: CASSSGLAGRGDEQFF

v_gene: TRBV6-5
d_gene: TRBD1
j_gene: TRBJ2-7
abundance: NA
CDR3nt: TGTGCCAGCAGGAGGGACAGCTCCTACGAGCAGTACTTC
CDR3aa: CASRRDSSYEQYF

v_gene: TRBV2
d_gene: NA
j_gene: TRBJ1-1
abundance: NA
CDR3nt: TGTGCCAGCAAGAGGGAAATGAACACTGAAGCTTTCTTT
CDR3aa: CASKREMNTEAFF

v_gene: TRBV6-5
d_gene: TRBD2
j_gene: TRBJ2-7
abundance: NA
CDR3nt: TGTGCCAGCAGAGAACTAGCGGGAGCATCCTACGAGCAGTACTTC
CDR3aa: CASRELAGASYEQYF

v_gene: TRBV19
d_gene: NA
j_gene: TRBJ1-1
abundance: NA
CDR3nt: TGTGCCAGTTCGTCGATAGACAGGCCCGAAGCTTTCTTT
CDR3aa: CASSSIDRPEAFF

v_gene: TRBV7-3
d_gene: NA
j_gene: TRBJ2-2
abundance: NA
CDR3nt: TGTGCCAGCAGCTTTGCTAGCGCGAACACCGGGGAGCTGTTTTTT
CDR3aa: CASSFASANTGELFF

v_gene: TRBV6-1
d_gene: NA
j_gene: TRBJ2-7
abundance: NA
CDR3nt: TGTGCCAGCATCCGGGAAGAGGTTTACTACGAGCAGTACTTC
CDR3aa: CASIREEVYYEQYF

v_gene: TRBV28
d_gene: TRBD1
j_gene: TRBJ2-3
abundance: NA
CDR3nt: TGTGCCAGCAGTTTGCGGCAGGGGGCGCATAGGACAGATACGCAGTATTTT
CDR3aa: CASSLRQGAHRTDTQYF

v_gene: TRBV25-1
d_gene: TRBD1
j_gene: TRBJ2-7
abundance: NA
CDR3nt: TGTGCCAGCAGTGCTTTCGGGACAGGGCCCTACGAGCAGTACTTC
CDR3aa: CASSAFGTGPYEQYF

v_gene: TRBV9
d_gene: NA
j_gene: TRBJ1-2
abundance: few
CDR3nt: TGTGCCAGCAGCGGCGAAGGCACTACTCTTTCCTATGGCTACACCTTC
CDR3aa: CASSGEGTTLSYGYTF

v_gene: TRBV19
d_gene: NA
j_gene: TRBJ1-5
abundance: few
CDR3nt: TGTGCCAGTAGTATACAGGGGTACAATCAGCCCCAGCATTTT
CDR3aa: CASSIQGYNQPQHF

v_gene: TRBV30
d_gene: TRBD2
j_gene: TRBJ2-1
abundance: NA
CDR3nt: TGTGCCTGGAGTCCTAGAGTCCTAGCGGGAGCGTACAATGAGCAGTTCTTC
CDR3aa: CAWSPRVLAGAYNEQFF

v_gene: TRBV7-3
d_gene: NA
j_gene: TRBJ2-6
abundance: NA
CDR3nt: TGTGCCAGCAGCCCAGGCGGTAGCGGCAGCTCTGGGGCCAACGTCCTGACTTTC
CDR3aa: CASSPGGSGSSGANVLTF